A single sample gave rise to the 9 T cell receptor beta chains below, sequenced in a study of cytomegalovirus exposure and HLA in healthy donors. 60 Vbeta and 13 Jbeta primers were used in PCR. This table comes from immunoSEQ multiplex PCR, and its TCRdb copy is limited to in-frame clones, with some not included. The sample holds about 190,000 clones; more than 65% are singletons and the top ten take less than 4%. The sequencing sample was made of PBMCs. Source of these receptors: a woman aged 25-40 years in good health and CMV-seropositive.

This chain joins TRBV27 and TRBJ2-3; 8 bases align to TRBD2. With 4 bases clipped from V and 5 bases from J, the junction kept 8 bases outside the gene matches. In germline, CDR1 is MNHEY, CDR2 SMNVEV (reference sequence). The CDR3 length is 15 residues. In DNA form, the CDR3 reads TGTGCCAGCAGTTCCCAGCGGGAGACCCTAGATACGCAGTATTTT. This sequence encodes CASSSQRETLDTQYF.

The chain links TRBV6-6 to TRBJ2-5; 10 bases line up with TRBD1. Unmatched junction bases numbered 2, after V lost 8 bases and J lost 5 bases. The CDR3 has 12 residues. The germline CDR1 and CDR2 sequences are MNHNY and SVGAGI (reference sequence). CDR3 sequence: CASDRGQETQYF. CDR3 nucleotide sequence: TGTGCCAGCGACAGGGGGCAGGAGACCCAGTACTTC.

V is TRBV5-6 and J is TRBJ1-6, with 8 bases lining up with TRBD1. Germline V gene sequence: CDR1 SGHDT, CDR2 YYEEEE. V was pared by 4 bases and J by 7 bases, with 13 bases of the junction left unmatched. The CDR3 consists of 17 residues. CDR3 coding DNA: TGTGCCAGCAGCATCGGACAGGGAGGGGATAGAAATTCACCCCTCCACTTT. Protein sequence: CASSIGQGGDRNSPLHF.

The rearrangement joins TRBV6-1 to TRBJ2-3; 11 positions match TRBD2. The CDR3 runs to 15 residues. V lost 1 base and J lost 5; bases outside the gene matches: 2. The germline CDR1 and CDR2 sequences are MNHNS and SASEGT. The CDR3 coding sequence is TGTGCCAGCAGTGAAGGGGGACTAGCGGTAGATACGCAGTATTTT. Its translation is CASSEGGLAVDTQYF.

The chain combines TRBV5-1 with TRBJ2-7; no reliable D call. In germline, CDR1 is SGHRS, CDR2 YFSETQ. Trimming pared 7 bases from V and 3 bases from J, leaving 11 bases between. The CDR3 is 12 residues long. Here the CDR3 DNA reads TGCGCCAGCTCCACCACCGGCTACGAGCAGTACTTC. Translated, it gives CASSTTGYEQYF.

This chain joins TRBV7-2 and TRBJ2-7, with 12 bases aligning to TRBD2. With V trimmed by 5 bases and J by 6 bases, 5 bases remained unmatched. The CDR3 runs to 14 residues. CDR1 is SGHTA, CDR2 FQGNSA, per germline. CDR3 region: CASSPLAGGREQYF. CDR3 nucleotide sequence: TGTGCCAGCAGCCCCCTAGCGGGAGGGCGCGAGCAGTACTTC.

This clone came up a few times. This rearrangement joins TRBV28 to TRBJ1-5; no clear D gene. V was shortened by 6 bases and J by 9 bases, with 12 bases between the two germline ends. The CDR3 contains 12 residues. CDR1 is MDHEN and CDR2 is SYDVKM in the germline V gene. The CDR3 region is CASRAEVGPQHF. The CDR3 nucleotides read TGTGCCAGCAGGGCCGAGGTGGGGCCCCAGCATTTT. Full variable domain (rest looked up from reference TRBV28 and TRBJ1-5): DVKVTQSSRYLVKRTGEKVFLECVQDMDHENMFWYRQDPGLGLRLIYFSYDVKMKEKGDIPEGYSVSREKKERFSLILESASTNQTSMYLCASRAEVGPQHFGDGTRLSIL.

The chain links TRBV7-9 to TRBJ2-2, with TRBD1 identical over 7 bases. CDR1 is SEHNR and CDR2 is FQNEAQ in the germline V gene (reference sequence). J gave up 10 bases and V 2 bases, and 10 bases lay outside the gene matches. The CDR3 totals 15 residues. This chain's CDR3 is CASSLWDSLVEELFF. CDR3 DNA sequence: TGTGCCAGCAGCTTATGGGACAGCCTGGTCGAGGAGCTGTTTTTT.

This chain's CDR3 is CASIPLAGRTGELFF. The CDR3 nucleotides are TGTGCCAGCATCCCACTAGCGGGAAGGACCGGGGAGCTGTTTTTT. This chain links TRBV7-8 with TRBJ2-2; TRBD2 agrees at 10 bases. The CDR3 extends over 15 amino acids. V shed 7 bases and J 5 bases; nucleotides not matched to a gene: 7. The germline gives CDR1 SGHVS, CDR2 FQNEAQ. The full variable domain, in which reference TRBV7-8 and TRBJ2-2 provide the parts outside the CDR3, is GAGVSQSPRYKVAKRGQDVALRCDPISGHVSLFWYQQALGQGPEFLTYFQNEAQLDKSGLPSDRFFAERPEGSVSTLKIQRTQQEDSAVYLCASIPLAGRTGELFFGEGSRLTVL.